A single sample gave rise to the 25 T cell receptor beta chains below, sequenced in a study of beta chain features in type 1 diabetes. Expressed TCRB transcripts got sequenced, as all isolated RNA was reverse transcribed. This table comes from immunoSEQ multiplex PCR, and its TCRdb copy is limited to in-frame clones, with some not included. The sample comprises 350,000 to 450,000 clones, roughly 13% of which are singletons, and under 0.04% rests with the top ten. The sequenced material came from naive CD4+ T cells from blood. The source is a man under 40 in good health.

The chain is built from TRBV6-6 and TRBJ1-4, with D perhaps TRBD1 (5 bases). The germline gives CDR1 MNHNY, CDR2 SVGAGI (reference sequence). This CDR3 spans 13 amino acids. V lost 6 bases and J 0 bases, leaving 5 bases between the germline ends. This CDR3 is CASRGATNEKLFF. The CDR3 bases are TGTGCCAGCAGGGGGGCAACTAATGAAAAACTGTTTTTT.

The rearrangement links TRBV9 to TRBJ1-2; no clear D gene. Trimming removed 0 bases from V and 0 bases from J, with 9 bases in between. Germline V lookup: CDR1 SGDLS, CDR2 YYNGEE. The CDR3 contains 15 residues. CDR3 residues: CASSVAGIANYGYTF. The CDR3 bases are TGTGCCAGCAGCGTAGCCGGCATAGCTAACTATGGCTACACCTTC.

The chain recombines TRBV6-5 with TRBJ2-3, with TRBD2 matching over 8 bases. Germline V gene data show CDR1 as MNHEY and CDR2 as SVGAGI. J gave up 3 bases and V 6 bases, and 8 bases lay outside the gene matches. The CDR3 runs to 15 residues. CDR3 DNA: TGTGCCAGCAGACTAAGCGGGAGTGCGACAGATACGCAGTATTTT. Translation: CASRLSGSATDTQYF.

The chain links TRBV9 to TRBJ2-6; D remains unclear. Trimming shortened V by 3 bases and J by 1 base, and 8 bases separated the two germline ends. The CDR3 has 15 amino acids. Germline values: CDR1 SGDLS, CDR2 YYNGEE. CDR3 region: CASSATVSGANVLTF. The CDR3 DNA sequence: TGTGCCAGCAGCGCGACGGTTTCTGGGGCCAACGTCCTGACTTTC.

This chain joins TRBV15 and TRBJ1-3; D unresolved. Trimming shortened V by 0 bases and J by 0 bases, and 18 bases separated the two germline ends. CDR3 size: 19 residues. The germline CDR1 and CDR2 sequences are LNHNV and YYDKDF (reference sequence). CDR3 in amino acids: CATSREFSPFRDSGNTIYF. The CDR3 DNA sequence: TGTGCCACCAGCAGAGAGTTCTCCCCTTTTCGAGACTCTGGAAACACCATATATTTT.

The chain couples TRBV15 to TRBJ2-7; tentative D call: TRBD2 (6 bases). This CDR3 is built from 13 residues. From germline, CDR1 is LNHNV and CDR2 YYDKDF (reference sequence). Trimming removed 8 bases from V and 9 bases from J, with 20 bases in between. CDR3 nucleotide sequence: TGTGCCACCCCTCGTGGTGGTCGGGGAGGGCAGTACGTC. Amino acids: CATPRGGRGGQYV.

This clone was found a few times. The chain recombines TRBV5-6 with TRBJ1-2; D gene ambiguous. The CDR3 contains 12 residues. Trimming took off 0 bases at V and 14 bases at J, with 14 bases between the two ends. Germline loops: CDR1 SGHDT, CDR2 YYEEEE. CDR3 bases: TGTGCCAGCAGCTTGGCCGCTGATCCGCCGACCTTC. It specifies CASSLAADPPTF.

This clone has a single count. In DNA, the CDR3 is TGTGCCACCAGCAGGGAAGCGGGCCCGGCCGGCAATGAGCAGTTCTTC. Translated: CATSREAGPAGNEQFF. The chain has TRBV15 and TRBJ2-1, with D tentatively TRBD2 (6 bases). Trimming removed 3 bases at V and 6 bases at J, with 18 bases between. Germline loops: CDR1 LNHNV, CDR2 YYDKDF (reference sequence). This CDR3 is built from 16 residues.

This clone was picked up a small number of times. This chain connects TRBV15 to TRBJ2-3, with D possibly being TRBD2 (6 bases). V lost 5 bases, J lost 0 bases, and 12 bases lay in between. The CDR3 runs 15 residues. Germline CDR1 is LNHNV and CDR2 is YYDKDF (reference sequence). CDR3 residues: CATSDYSGSTDTQYF. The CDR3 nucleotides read TGTGCCACCAGCGACTATAGCGGAAGCACAGATACGCAGTATTTT.

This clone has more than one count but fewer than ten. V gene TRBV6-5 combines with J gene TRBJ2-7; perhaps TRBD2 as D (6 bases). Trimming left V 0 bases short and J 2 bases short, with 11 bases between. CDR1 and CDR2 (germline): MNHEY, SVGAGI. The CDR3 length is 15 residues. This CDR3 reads CASSYSASGAYEQYV. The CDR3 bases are TGTGCCAGCAGTTACTCGGCGTCGGGAGCCTACGAGCAGTACGTC.

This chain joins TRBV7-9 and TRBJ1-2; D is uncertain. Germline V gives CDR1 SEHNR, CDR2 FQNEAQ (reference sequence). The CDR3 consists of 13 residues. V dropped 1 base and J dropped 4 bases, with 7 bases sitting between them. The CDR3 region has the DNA TGTGCCAGCAGCTTAGGGTCCTTCTATGGCTACACCTTC. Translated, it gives CASSLGSFYGYTF.

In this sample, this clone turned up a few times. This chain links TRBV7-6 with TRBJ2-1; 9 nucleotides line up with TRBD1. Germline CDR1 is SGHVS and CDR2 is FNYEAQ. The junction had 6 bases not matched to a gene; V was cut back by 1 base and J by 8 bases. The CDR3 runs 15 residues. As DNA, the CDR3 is TGTGCCAGCAGCTTAGGGGGACAGGGAGCGTATGAGCAGTTCTTC. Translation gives CASSLGGQGAYEQFF. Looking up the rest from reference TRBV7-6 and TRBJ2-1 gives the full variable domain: GAGVSQSPRYKVTKRGQDVALRCDPISGHVSLYWYRQALGQGPEFLTYFNYEAQQDKSGLPNDRFSAERPEGSISTLTIQRTEQRDSAMYRCASSLGGQGAYEQFFGPGTRLTVL.

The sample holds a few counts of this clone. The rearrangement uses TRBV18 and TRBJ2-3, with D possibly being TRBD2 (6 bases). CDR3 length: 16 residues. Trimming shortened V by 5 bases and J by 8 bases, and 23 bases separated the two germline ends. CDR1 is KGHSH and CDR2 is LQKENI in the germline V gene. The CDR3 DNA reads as TGTGCCAGCTCAATGTTTGTGGCCCCTTCCGGGGGTACGCAGTATTTT. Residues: CASSMFVAPSGGTQYF. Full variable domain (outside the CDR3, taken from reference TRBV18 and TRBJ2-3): NAGVMQNPRHLVRRRGQEARLRCSPMKGHSHVYWYRQLPEEGLKFMVYLQKENIIDESGMPKERFSAEFPKEGPSILRIQQVVRGDSAAYFCASSMFVAPSGGTQYFGPGTRLTVL.

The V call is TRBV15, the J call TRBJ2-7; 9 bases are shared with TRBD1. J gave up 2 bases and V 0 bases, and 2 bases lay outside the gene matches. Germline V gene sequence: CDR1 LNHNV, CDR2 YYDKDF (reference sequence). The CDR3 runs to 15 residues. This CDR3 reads CATSRDRQGAYEQYF. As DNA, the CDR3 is TGTGCCACCAGCAGAGACAGACAGGGGGCCTACGAGCAGTACTTC.

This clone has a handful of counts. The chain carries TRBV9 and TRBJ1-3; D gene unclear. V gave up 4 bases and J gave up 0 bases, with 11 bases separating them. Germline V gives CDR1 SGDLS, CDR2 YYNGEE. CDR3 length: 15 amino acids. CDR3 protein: CASSSSADSGNTIYF. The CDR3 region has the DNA TGTGCCAGCAGCTCCAGTGCGGACTCTGGAAACACCATATATTTT.

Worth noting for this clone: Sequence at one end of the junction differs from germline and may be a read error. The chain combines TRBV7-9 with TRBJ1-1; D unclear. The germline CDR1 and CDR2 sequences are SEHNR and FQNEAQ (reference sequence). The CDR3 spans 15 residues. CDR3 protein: CASSYPPGRNAEAFF. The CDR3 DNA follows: TGTGCCAGCAGCTACCCTCCGGGTCGGAACGCTGAAGCTTTCTTT. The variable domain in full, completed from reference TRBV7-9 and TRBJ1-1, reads DTGVSQNPRHKITKRGQNVTFRCDPISEHNRLYWYRQTLGQGPEFLTYFQNEAQLEKSRLLSDRFSAERPKGSFSTLEIQRTEQGDSAMYLCASSYPPGRNAEAFFGQGTRLTVV.

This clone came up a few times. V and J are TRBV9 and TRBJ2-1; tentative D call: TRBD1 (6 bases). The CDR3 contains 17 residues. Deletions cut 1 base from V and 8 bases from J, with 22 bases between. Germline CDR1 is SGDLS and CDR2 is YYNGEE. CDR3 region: CASSVQLIGQLSDEQFF. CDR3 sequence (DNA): TGTGCCAGCAGCGTACAACTAATAGGACAGCTGAGCGATGAGCAGTTCTTC. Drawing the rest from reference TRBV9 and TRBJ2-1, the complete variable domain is DSGVTQTPKHLITATGQRVTLRCSPRSGDLSVYWYQQSLDQGLQFLIQYYNGEERAKGNILERFSAQQFPDLHSELNLSSLELGDSALYFCASSVQLIGQLSDEQFFGPGTRLTVL.

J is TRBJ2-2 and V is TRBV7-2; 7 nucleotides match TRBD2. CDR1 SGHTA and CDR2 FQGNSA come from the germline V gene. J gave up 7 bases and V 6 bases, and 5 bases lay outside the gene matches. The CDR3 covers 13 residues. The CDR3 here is CASRPTSDGELFF. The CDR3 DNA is TGTGCCAGCAGGCCAACTAGCGACGGGGAGCTGTTTTTT.

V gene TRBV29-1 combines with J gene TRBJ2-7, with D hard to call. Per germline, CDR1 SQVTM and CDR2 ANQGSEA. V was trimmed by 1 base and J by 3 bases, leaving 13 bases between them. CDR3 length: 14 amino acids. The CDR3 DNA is TGCAGCGTTGAAGGGCGTCTGGGCTACTACGAGCAGTACTTC. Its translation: CSVEGRLGYYEQYF.

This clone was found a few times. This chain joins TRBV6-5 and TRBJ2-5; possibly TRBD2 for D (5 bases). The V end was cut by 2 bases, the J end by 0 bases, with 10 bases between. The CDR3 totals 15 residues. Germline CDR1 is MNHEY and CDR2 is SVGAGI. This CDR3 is CASSYDERNQETQYF. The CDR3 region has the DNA TGTGCCAGCAGTTACGACGAGCGGAACCAAGAGACCCAGTACTTC.

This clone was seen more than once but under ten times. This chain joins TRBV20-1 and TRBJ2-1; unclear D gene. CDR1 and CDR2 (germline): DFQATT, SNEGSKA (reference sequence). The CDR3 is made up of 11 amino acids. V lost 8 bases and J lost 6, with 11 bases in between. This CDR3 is CSPRSGNEQFF. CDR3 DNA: TGCAGTCCCAGGTCAGGCAATGAGCAGTTCTTC.

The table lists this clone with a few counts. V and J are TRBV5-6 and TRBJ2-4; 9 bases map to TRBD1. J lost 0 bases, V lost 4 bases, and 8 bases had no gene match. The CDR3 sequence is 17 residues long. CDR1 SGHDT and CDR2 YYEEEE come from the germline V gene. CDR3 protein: CASSPTGGLLAKNIQYF. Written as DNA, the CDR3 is TGTGCCAGCAGCCCTACAGGGGGCCTACTAGCCAAAAACATTCAGTACTTC. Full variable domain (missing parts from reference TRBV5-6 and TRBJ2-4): DAGVTQSPTHLIKTRGQQVTLRCSPKSGHDTVSWYQQALGQGPQFIFQYYEEEERQRGNFPDRFSGHQFPNYSSELNVNALLLGDSALYLCASSPTGGLLAKNIQYFGAGTRLSVL.

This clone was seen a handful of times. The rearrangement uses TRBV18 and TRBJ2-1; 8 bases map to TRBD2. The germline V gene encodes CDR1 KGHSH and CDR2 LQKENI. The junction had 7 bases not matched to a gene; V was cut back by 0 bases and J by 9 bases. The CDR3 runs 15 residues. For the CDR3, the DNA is TGTGCCAGCTCACCACCGGGACTAGTCATCGGTGAGCAGTTCTTC. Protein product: CASSPPGLVIGEQFF.

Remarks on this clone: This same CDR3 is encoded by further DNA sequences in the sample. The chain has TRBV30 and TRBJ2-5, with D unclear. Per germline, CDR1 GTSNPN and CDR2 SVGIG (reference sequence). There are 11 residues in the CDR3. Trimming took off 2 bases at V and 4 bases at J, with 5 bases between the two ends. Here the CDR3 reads CAWSRRETQYF. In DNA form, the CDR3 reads TGTGCCTGGAGTAGGAGAGAGACCCAGTACTTC.

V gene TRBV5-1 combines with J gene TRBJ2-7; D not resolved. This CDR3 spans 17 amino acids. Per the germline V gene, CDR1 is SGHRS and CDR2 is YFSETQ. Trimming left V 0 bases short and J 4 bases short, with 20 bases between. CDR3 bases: TGCGCCAGCAGCTTGGAAGTTTGGCAGGCAGGAACGTACGAGCAGTACTTC. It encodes CASSLEVWQAGTYEQYF.